The entry below describes one TCR beta chain. The sample is drawn from a study of T cell changes during pregnancy in multiple sclerosis. Germline lookup yields CDR1 SEHNR and CDR2 FQNEAQ (reference sequence). V shed 5 bases, J shed 8 bases, and the junction held 11 bases outside the gene matches. The CDR3 totals 15 residues. Sequencing used immunoSEQ multiplex PCR; TCRdb keeps in-frame clones, though not all of them. This sample yields roughly 64,000 clones, of which around 97% are seen a single time; under 2.5% belongs to the top ten. The specimen was CD8+ T cells from peripheral blood mononuclear cells, collected after pregnancy. This TCR was sampled from a female donor with multiple sclerosis, enrolled in a pregnancy study. V usage is TRBV7-9 and J usage is TRBJ1-4; 7 bases are shared with TRBD1. The CDR3 nucleotides read TGTGCCAGCAGCCGTCGCGGGACAGAAACCGAAAAACTGTTTTTT. Its translation: CASSRRGTETEKLFF.